This T cell receptor beta chain is from a study of T cell responses to AZD1222 COVID-19 vaccine. Study-level points and caveats: A rise in Spike-specific TCR breadth and depth followed two AZD1222 doses. Repertoire collection took place solely once the T cell response had peaked. Along spike, vaccine-associated CD4 TCRs were found throughout, with dominance at 160-218 and 743-854.

Regarding this clone: What it binds is unknown.

This CDR3 region has 17 residues. Germline loops: CDR1 SGHRS, CDR2 YFSETQ. The V gene lost 0 bases and the J gene lost 1 base, with 14 bases spanning the gap. This table comes from immunoSEQ multiplex PCR, and its TCRdb copy is limited to in-frame clones, with some not included. The data show over 30,000 clones, approximately 88% seen once. The material was peripheral blood, obtained 28 days after the second dose of the MenACWY control vaccine. The rearrangement uses TRBV5-1 and TRBJ2-4; D is possibly TRBD1 or TRBD2 (5 bases each). The origin of this receptor is an adult who received the MenACWY meningococcal vaccine as a control. In DNA form, the CDR3 reads TGCGCCAGCAGCTTGGGTCTAGGGACGGGGGCCAAAAACATTCAGTACTTC. Protein: CASSLGLGTGAKNIQYF.